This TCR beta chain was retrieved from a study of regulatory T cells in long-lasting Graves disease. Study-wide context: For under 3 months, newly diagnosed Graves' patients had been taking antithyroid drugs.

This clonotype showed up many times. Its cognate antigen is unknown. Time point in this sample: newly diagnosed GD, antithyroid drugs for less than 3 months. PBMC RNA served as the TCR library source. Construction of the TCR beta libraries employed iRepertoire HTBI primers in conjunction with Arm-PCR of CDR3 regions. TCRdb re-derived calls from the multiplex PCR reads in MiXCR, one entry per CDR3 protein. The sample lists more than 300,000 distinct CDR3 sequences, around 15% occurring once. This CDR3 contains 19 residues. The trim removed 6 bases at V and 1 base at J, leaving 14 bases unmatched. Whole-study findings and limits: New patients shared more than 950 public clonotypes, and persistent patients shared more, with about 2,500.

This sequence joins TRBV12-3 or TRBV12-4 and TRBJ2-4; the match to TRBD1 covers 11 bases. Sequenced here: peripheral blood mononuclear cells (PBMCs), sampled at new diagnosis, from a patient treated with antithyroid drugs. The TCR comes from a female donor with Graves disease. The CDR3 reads CASSQSRDRGEIAKNIQYF. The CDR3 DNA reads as TGTGCCAGCAGCCAATCCCGGGACAGGGGGGAGATTGCCAAAAACATTCAGTACTTC.